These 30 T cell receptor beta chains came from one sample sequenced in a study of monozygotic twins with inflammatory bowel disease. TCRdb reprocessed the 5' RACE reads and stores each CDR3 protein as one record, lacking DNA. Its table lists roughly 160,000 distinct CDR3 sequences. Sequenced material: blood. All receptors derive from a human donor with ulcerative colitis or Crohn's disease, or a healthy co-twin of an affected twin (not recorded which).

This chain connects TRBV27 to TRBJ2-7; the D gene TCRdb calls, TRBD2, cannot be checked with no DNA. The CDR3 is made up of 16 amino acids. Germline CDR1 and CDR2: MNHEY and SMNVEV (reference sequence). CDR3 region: CASSEGAGESSYEQYF.

The CDR3 spells CASGVGYEQYF. The V gene is TRBV6-6, the J gene TRBJ2-7. The CDR3 spans 11 residues. CDR1 is MNHNY, CDR2 SVGAGI, per germline (reference sequence).

CDR3 region: CASKPHLNQPQHF. J is TRBJ1-5 and V is TRBV6-5; the D gene TCRdb calls, TRBD1, cannot be checked with no DNA. The CDR3 has 13 residues. Germline CDR1 is MNHEY and CDR2 is SVGAGI.

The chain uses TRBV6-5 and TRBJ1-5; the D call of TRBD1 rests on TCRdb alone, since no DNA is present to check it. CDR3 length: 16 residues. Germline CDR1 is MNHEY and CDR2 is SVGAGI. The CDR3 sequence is CASSYSSRHRGQPQHF.

The CDR3 is CASSYSKTSGRLGNEQFF. The rearrangement uses TRBV6-2 or TRBV6-3 and TRBJ2-1; TCRdb designates TRBD2, a call that cannot be tested without DNA. Germline assignment: CDR1 MNHEY and CDR2 SVGEGT. The length of the CDR3 is 18 residues.

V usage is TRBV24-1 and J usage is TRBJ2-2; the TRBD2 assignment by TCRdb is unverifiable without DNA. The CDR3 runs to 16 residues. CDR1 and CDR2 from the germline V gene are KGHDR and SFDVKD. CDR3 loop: CATSDPGLGTTGELFF.

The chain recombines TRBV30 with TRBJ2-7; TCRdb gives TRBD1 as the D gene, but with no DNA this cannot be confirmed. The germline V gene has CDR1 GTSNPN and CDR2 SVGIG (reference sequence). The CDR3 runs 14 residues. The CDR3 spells CAWTSGKPWDEQYF.

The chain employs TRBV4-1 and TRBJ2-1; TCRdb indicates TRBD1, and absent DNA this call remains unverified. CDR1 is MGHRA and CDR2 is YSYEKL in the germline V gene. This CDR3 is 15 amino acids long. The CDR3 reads CASSHSRQTNNEQFF.

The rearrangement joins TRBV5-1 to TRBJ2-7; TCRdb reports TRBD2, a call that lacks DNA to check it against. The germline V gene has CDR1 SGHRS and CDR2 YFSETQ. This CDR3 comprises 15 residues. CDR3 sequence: CASSPGTGTTKEQYF.

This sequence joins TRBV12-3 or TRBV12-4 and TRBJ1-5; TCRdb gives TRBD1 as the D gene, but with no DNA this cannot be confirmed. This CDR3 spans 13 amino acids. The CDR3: CASSSGQTQPQHF.

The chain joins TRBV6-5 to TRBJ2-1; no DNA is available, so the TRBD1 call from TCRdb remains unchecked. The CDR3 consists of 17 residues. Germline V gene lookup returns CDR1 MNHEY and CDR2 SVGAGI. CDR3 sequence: CASSQGWQRLSYNEQFF.

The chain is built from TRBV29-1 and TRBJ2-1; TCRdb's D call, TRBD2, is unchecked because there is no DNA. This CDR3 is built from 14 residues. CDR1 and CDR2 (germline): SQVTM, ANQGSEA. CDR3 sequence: CSVATGTGSNEQFF.

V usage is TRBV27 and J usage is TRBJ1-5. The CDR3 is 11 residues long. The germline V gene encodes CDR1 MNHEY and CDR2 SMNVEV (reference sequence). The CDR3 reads CASGLDQPQHF.

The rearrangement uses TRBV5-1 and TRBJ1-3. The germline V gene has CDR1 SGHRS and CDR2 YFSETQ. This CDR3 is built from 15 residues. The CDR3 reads CASSPAVHSGNTIYF.

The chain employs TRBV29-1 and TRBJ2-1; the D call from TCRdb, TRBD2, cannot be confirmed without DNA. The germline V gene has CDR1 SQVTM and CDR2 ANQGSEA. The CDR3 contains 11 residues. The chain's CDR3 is CSVAGGDEQFF.

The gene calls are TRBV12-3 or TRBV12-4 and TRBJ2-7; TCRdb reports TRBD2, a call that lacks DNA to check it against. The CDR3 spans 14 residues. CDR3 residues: CASSPGTLAYEQYF.

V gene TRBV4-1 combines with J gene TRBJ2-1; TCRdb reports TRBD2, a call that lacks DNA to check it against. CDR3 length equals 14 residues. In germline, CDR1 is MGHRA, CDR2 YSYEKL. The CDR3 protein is CASSQDIAGAAQFF.

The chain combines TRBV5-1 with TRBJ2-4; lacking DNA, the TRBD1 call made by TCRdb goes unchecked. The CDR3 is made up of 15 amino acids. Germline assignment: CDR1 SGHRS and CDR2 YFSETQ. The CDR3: CASSLGDAAKNIQYF.

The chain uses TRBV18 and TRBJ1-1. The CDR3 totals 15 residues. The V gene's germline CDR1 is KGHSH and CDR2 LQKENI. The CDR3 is CASSPPSSRNTEAFF.

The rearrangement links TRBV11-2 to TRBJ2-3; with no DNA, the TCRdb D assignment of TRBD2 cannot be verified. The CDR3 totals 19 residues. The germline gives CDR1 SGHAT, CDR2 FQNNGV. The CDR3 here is CASSLHGLAGVSSTDTQYF.

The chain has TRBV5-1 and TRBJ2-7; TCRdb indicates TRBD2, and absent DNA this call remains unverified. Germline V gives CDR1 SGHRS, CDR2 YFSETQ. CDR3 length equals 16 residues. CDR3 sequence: CASSPWTSGMSYEQYF. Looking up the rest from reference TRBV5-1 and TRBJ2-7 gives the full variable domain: KAGVTQTPRYLIKTRGQQVTLSCSPISGHRSVSWYQQTPGQGLQFLFEYFSETQRNKGNFPGRFSGRQFSNSRSEMNVSTLELGDSALYLCASSPWTSGMSYEQYFGPGTRLTVT.

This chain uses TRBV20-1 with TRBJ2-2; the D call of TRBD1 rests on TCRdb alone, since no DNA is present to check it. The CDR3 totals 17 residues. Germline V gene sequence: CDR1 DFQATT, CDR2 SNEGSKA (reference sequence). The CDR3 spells CSARDPGQGPGTGELFF.

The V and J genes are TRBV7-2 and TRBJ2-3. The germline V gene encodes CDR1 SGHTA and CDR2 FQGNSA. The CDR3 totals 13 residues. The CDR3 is CASSFGIRDTQYF.

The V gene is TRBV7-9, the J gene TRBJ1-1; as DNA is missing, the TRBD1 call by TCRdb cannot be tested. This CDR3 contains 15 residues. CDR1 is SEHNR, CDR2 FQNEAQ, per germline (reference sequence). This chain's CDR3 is CASSSRQSMNTEAFF.

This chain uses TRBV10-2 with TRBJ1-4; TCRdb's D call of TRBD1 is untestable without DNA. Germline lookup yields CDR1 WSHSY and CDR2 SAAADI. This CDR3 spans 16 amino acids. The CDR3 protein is CASSREGGTGKEKLFF.

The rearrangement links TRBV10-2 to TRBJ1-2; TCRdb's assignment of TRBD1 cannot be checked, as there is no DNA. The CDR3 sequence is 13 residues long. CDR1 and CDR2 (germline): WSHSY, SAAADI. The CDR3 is CASYDPRIYGYTF.

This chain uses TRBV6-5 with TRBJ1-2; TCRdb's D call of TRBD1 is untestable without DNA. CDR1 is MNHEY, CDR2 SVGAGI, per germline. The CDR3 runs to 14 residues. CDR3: CASSSTGTVTGYTF.

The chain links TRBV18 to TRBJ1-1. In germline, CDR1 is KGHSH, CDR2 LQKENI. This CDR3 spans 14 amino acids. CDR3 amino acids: CASSPPPANTEAFF. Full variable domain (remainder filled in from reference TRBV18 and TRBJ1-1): NAGVMQNPRHLVRRRGQEARLRCSPMKGHSHVYWYRQLPEEGLKFMVYLQKENIIDESGMPKERFSAEFPKEGPSILRIQQVVRGDSAAYFCASSPPPANTEAFFGQGTRLTVV.

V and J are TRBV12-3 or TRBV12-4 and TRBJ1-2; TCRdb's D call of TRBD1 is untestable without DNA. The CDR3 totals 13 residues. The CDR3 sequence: CASSLPGGYGYTF.

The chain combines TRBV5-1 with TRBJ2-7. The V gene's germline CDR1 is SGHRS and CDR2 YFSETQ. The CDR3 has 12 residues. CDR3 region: CASSFDTYEQYF.